This TCR beta chain originates from a study of T cell responses to AZD1222 COVID-19 vaccine (dated by TCRdb to about 2021). With regard to the full study: TCR sequencing covered roughly 230 trial participants: 207 given two doses of AZD1222 and 26 given two doses of MenACWY control vaccine. Trial participants were enrolled by age into 18-55, 56-69 and 70-plus year subgroups, with 148, 28 and 57 TCR-sequenced participants respectively. What the authors observed across the whole study: Conclusions about previously exposed vaccinees are limited because only a handful of AZD1222 recipients were SARS-CoV-2 seropositive at baseline. CD4 TCRs associated with the vaccine covered the entire spike protein, and the dominant responses were in regions 160-218 and 743-854. Participants were mostly white British, with more females than males. The authors suggested clonal diversity may have been underestimated. No day 14 peak-response samples were available, so repertoires were characterized only after the peak T cell response. A significant rise in spike-specific TCR breadth and depth was observed after two AZD1222 doses relative to day 0 and relative to MenACWY recipients. Epitopes outside the regions mutated in the B.1.351 and B.1.1.7 variants were reportedly recognized by nearly half of the unique spike-specific TCRs. In the small 56-69-year group, the increase in depth fell short of significance, most likely because of low power.

Comments on this clone: Its antigen remains undetermined. No much larger clone is present one base from it, and per-base qualities are unavailable.

The CDR3 regions of human TCRbeta chains were subjected to immunosequencing. In the original analysis: TCRs in the repertoires were matched against a reference library of SARS-CoV-2-specific TCRs that had been generated with the MIRA antigen-specificity platform. Breadth was defined as the fraction of unique TCRs that were SARS-CoV-2-associated, and depth was defined as the fraction of total T cells that were SARS-CoV-2-associated. Using the MIRA data, each spike-specific TCR was mapped to the spike region that the TCR reacts to and placed in a CD4 or CD8 class. Log10-transformed breadth and depth values were compared by one-way ANOVA with Sidak's multiple comparisons tests. TCRdb took this table from immuneACCESS and kept in-frame rearrangements with V and J called. Such tables lack part of the clones; where checked against another copy, unresolved V genes explain under half of the gap, and the rest is unexplained. V and J calls and clone size come straight from that table; D and trimming were deduced from the DNA. The sample profile shows roughly 150,000 clones; approximately 86% of them were found once. 6.9% of the sample belongs to the ten largest clones.

Inclusive of the bounding cysteine and phenylalanine, the CDR3 is 17 residues long. The entry retains the CDR3 DNA only, 51 bases that are in frame from base 1. Looking up the germline V gene yields CDR1 SGHRS and CDR2 YFSETQ. V lost 6 bases and J lost 7 bases, and the count of bases not matched to a germline gene is 15. In the paper's terms, the time point label means: sample from adult after SARS-CoV-2 infection, after symptom onset. A couple of convalescent COVID-19 patients, sampled after symptom onset from adults with prior SARS-CoV-2 infection, were also TCR-sequenced for comparison. The receptor was isolated from an adult who had recovered from COVID-19. The chain is assembled from TRBV5-1 and TRBJ2-5; 13 nucleotides in the junction match TRBD2. The specimen was peripheral blood, collected after recovery from COVID-19. The CDR3 region reads CASIDNPGLAGEGTQYF. The DNA sequence is given as TGCGCCAGCATCGACAATCCCGGACTAGCGGGAGAGGGGACCCAGTACTTC.